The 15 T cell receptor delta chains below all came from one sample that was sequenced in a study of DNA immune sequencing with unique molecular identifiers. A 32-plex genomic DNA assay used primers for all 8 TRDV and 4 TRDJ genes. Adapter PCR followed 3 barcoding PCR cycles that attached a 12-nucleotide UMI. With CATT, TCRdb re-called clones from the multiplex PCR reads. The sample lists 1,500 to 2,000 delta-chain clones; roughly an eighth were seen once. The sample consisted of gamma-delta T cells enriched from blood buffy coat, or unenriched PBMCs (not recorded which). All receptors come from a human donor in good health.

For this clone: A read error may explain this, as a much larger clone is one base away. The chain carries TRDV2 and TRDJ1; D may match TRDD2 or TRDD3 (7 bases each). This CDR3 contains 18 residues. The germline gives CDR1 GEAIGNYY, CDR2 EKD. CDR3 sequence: CARDGPIPTLGGTDKLIF. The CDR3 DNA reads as TGTGCCCGTGACGGGCCGATTCCTACTCTGGGGGGCACCGATAAACTCATCTTT.

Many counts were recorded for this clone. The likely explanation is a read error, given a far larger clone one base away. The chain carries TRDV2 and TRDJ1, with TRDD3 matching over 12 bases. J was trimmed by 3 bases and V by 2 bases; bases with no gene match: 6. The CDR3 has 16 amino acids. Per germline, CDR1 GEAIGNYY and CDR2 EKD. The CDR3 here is CACDKLGDTKADKLIF. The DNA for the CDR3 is TGTGCCTGTGACAAGCTGGGGGATACGAAGGCCGATAAACTCATCTTT.

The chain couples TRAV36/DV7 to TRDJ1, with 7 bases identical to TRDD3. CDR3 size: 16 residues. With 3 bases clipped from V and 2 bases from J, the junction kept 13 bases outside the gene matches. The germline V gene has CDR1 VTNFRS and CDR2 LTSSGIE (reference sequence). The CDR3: CAVGSEGDPGTDKLIF. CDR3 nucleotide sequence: TGTGCTGTGGGGTCTGAGGGGGATCCGGGAACCGATAAACTCATCTTT.

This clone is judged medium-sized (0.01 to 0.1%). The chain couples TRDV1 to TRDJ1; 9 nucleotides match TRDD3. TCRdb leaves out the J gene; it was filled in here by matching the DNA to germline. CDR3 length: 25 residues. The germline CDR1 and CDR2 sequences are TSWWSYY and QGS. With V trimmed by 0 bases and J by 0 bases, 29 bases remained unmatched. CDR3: CALGELYLGLSWAVTGGGYTDKLIF. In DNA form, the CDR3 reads TGTGCTCTTGGGGAACTATACCTCGGCCTTTCCTGGGCCGTTACTGGGGGAGGCTACACCGATAAACTCATCTTT.

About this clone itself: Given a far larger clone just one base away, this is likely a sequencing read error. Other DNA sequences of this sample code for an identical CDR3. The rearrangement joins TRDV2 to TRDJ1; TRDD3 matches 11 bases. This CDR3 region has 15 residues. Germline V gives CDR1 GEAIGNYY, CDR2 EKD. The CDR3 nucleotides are TGTGCCTGTGCCCAACTGGGGGATAGGGACGATAAACTCATTTTT. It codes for CACAQLGDRDDKLIF.

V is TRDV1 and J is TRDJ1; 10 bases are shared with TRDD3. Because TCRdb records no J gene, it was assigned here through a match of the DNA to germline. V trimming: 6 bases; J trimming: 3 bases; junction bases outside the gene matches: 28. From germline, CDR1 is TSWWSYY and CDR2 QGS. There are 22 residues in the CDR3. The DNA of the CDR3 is TGTGCTCTTGGAACCCAACTCGGCCAGTACTGGGGGATGTCCCGAGAGGCCGATAAACTCATCTTT. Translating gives CALGTQLGQYWGMSREADKLIF.

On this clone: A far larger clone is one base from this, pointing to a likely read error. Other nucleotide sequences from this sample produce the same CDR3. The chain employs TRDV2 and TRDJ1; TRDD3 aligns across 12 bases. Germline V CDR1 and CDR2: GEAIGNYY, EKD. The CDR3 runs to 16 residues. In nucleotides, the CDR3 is TGTGCCTGTGACAAGCTGGGGGATACGCAGGCCGATAAGCTCATCTTT. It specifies CACDKLGDTQADKLIF.

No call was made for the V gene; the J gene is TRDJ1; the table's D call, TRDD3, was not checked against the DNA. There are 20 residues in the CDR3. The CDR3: CALGEPPLATLGDHTDKLIF. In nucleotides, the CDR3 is TGTGCTCTTGGGGAACCTCCCTTGGCTACCCTGGGGGATCACACCGATAAACTCATCTTT.

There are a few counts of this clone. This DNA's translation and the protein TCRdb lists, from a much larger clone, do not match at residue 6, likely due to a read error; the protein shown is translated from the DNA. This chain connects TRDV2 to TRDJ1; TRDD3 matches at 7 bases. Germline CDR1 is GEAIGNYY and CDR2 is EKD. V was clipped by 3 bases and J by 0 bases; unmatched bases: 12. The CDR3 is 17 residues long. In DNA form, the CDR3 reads TGTGCCTGTGACTCCATCCTGGGGGCTCCCAACACCGATAAACTCATCTTT. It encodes CACDSILGAPNTDKLIF.

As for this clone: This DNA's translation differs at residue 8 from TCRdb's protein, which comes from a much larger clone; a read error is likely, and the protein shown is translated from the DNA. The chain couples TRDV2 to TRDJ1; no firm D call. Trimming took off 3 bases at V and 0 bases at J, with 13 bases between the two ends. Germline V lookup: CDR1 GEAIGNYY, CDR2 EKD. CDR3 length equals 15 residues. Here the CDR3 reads CACDGVGSNTDKLIF. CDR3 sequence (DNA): TGTGCCTGTGACGGCGTCGGTTCAAACACCGATAAACTCATCTTT.

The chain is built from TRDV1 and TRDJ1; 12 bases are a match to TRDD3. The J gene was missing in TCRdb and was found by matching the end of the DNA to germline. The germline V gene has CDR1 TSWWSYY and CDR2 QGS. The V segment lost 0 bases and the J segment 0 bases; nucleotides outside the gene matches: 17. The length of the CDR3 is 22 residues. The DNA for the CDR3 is TGTGCTCTTGGGGAACTGAGTCCCCCGAACTGGGGGATACCGGCCGACACCGATAAACTCATCTTT. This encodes CALGELSPPNWGIPADTDKLIF.

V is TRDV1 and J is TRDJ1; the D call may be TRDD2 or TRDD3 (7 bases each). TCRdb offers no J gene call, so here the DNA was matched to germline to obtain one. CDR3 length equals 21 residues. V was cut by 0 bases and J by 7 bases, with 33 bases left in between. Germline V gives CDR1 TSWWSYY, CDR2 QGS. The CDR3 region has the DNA TGTGCTCTTGGGGAACTCGGCTTTCCTACGGCTGGGGGGTCCCTTTATAGTAAACTCATCTTT. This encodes CALGELGFPTAGGSLYSKLIF.

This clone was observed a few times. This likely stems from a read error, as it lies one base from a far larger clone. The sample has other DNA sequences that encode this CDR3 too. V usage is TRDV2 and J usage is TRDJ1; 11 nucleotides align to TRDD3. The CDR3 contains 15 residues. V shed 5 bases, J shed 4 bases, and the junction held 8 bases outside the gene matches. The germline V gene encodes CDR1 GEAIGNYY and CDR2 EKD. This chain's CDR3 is CACAQLGDRDDKLIF. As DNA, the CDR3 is TGTGCCTGTGCACAACTGGGGGATAGGGACGATAAACTCATCTTT.

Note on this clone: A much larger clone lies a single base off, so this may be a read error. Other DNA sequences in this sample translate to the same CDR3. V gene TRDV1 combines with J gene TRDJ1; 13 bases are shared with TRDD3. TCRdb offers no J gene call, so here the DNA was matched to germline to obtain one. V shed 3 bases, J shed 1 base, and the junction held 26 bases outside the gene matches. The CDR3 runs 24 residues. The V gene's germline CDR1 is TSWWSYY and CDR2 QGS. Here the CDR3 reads CALGESPMAFPRYWGIRGTDKLIF. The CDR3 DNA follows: TGTGCTCTTGGGGAGTCTCCGATGGCCTTTCCAAGATACTGGGGGATACGGGGCACCGATAAACTCATCTTT.

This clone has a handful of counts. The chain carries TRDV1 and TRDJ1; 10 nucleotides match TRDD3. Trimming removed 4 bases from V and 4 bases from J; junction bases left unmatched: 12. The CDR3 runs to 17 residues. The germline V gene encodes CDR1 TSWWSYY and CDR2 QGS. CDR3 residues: CALGVPMGDTKIDKLIF. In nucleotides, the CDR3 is TGTGCTCTTGGGGTTCCGATGGGGGATACCAAGATCGATAAACTCATCTTT.